This TCR beta chain appears in the sequencing data of a study of human thymus T cells. The study's findings and limits: Related research found strongly overlapping thymic repertoires in unrelated individuals. Within thymic and blood repertoires, V and J gene usage appeared to be biased.

Resections were taken during corrective heart surgery, and the thymus tissue came from these. Having surgery to correct congenital heart defects, healthy Finnish infants acted as the donors. On this clone: What it recognizes is unknown.

Generated by immunoSEQ multiplex PCR, the TCRdb table keeps only in-frame clones and is missing some. The sample includes 70,000 to 75,000 clones, 90% to 95% of them seen just once. CDR3 size: 16 residues. Trimming pared 6 bases from V and 0 bases from J, leaving 17 bases between. The germline V gene has CDR1 SEHNR and CDR2 FQNEAQ (reference sequence). This chain joins TRBV7-9 and TRBJ1-2; a possible D gene is TRBD1 (6 bases). Sequences were obtained from thymus tissue. This TCR came from a girl under two years old with a congenital heart defect but otherwise immunologically healthy. This chain's CDR3 is CASRRSDRTPNYGYTF. CDR3 coding DNA: TGTGCCAGCAGGCGCAGTGACAGGACCCCTAACTATGGCTACACCTTC.